A selection of T cell receptor beta chains follows, all from one sample in a study of blood T cell repertoires in COVID-19. Libraries were prepared by immunoSEQ multiplex PCR; TCRdb keeps only in-frame clonotypes and omits some of them. The profile shows some 300,000 clones, around nine tenths of them singletons. The specimen was PBMCs or T cells enriched from blood (not recorded which). These receptor sequences come from a woman in her 30s who had recovered from COVID-19. Both conserved end residues are part of each CDR3. The D gene is left open where the match is weak. The size entry is marked missing in some rows and otherwise reads once, few, many or a size class.

>TRBV28|NA|TRBJ2-7|NA
TGTGCCAGCAGCAAAGGGGTGCAGTATCGGTACGAGCAGTACTTC
CASSKGVQYRYEQYF
>TRBV4-3|NA|TRBJ1-2|NA
TGCGCCAGCAGCCAACAGGGTTATGGCTACACCTTC
CASSQQGYGYTF
>TRBV10-1|few|TRBJ2-7|NA
TGCGCCAGCAGTGATTACCCCCACAGCTACGAGCAGTACTTC
CASSDYPHSYEQYF
>TRBV11-2|NA|TRBJ1-1|TRBD1
TGTGCCAGCAGCTCGTTCAATGCCTCTCCGGGACAGCAAACTTTCTTT
CASSSFNASPGQQTFF
>TRBV28|NA|TRBJ2-7|NA
TGTGCCAGCAGTACTATAGACCGGCCTAAAAGGGACACCGGCTACGAGCAGTACTTC
CASSTIDRPKRDTGYEQYF
>TRBV9|NA|TRBJ2-2|TRBD2
TGTGCCAGCACAGCGGGAGCCAACACCGGGGAGCTGTTTTTT
CASTAGANTGELFF
>TRBV15|once|TRBJ1-5|NA
TGTGCCACCAGCAGAGGAGGAAATCAGCCCCAGCATTTT
CATSRGGNQPQHF
>TRBV6-5|NA|TRBJ2-1|NA
TGTGCCAGCAGTTACCGCACAGCCAATGAGCAGTTCTTC
CASSYRTANEQFF
>TRBV4-1|once|TRBJ2-1|TRBD2
TGCGCCAGCAGCCCGAGGACTAGCGGGAACGATGAGCAGTTCTTC
CASSPRTSGNDEQFF
>TRBV7-2|NA|TRBJ1-1|NA
TGTGCCAGCAGCTCAGGGAGGGGCACTGAAGCTTTCTTT
CASSSGRGTEAFF
>TRBV6-5|NA|TRBJ1-2|TRBD1
TGTGCCAGCAGTTACGAATTAGGGACAGAGCGGGGCTACACCTTC
CASSYELGTERGYTF
>TRBV2|NA|TRBJ2-1|NA
TGTGCCAGCTCCCCAGGATACAATGAGCAGTTCTTC
CASSPGYNEQFF
>TRBV3-1/TRBV3-2|NA|TRBJ2-2|TRBD2
TGTGCCAGCAGCCAAGATCAGAGGGAGGGGAAGACCGGGGAGCTGTTTTTT
CASSQDQREGKTGELFF